This T cell receptor (beta chain) was captured in a study of T-cell reconstitution after alpha-beta-depleted transplantation in children. The TCRbeta library was prepared with unique molecular identifiers. MiXCR, run by TCRdb on the PCR reads, gives a single entry per CDR3 protein. The sample lists hundreds of thousands of distinct CDR3 sequences, around 18% seen once, with approximately 3% in the top ten. Germline CDR1 SGHRS, CDR2 YFSETQ. The CDR3 has 16 amino acids. Trimming took off 0 bases at V and 2 bases at J, with 9 bases between the two ends. Source: PBMCs from the stem cell graft donor, taken from the stem cell graft. This sequence originates from a human donor who donated a stem cell graft to a child with acute lymphoblastic leukemia. V is TRBV5-1 and J is TRBJ2-6, with D possibly being TRBD1 (6 bases). As DNA, the CDR3 is TGCGCCAGCAGCTTGGAAGCAGGGGCTGGGGCCAACGTCCTGACTTTC. Translation gives CASSLEAGAGANVLTF.